This is a list of T cell receptor beta chains from one sample in a study of T-cell reconstitution after alpha-beta-depleted transplantation in children. TCRdb reanalysed the PCR reads using MiXCR and keeps one entry per CDR3 protein. The sample comprises some 240,000 distinct CDR3 sequences, about 8.8% of which are singletons, and about 4.9% rests with the top ten. The sequences come from PBMCs from the stem cell graft donor, collected from the stem cell graft. Receptors originate from a human donor who donated a stem cell graft to a child with SCID. Each CDR3 is given with its conserved first and last residue. Some rows mark clone size as missing; the rest say once, few, many or name a class of expanded clone.

J gene,V gene,clone size,CDR3 protein
TRBJ1-1,TRBV7-6,many,CASSPRPGGMNTEAFF
TRBJ2-5,TRBV20-1,many,CSAGAQETQYF
TRBJ1-4,TRBV2,many,CASGQGPEKLFF
TRBJ2-7,TRBV20-1,many,CSATTDSSYEQYF
TRBJ1-2,TRBV13,NA,CASTLGPGNYGYTF
TRBJ2-3,TRBV19,few,CASSTRTGARTDTQYF
TRBJ2-7,TRBV6-5,many,CASSRGLAGRTDYEQYF
TRBJ2-1,TRBV12-3/TRBV12-4,many,CASSFTRNEQFF
TRBJ2-3,TRBV5-5,many,CASSLVGSTDTQYF
TRBJ1-5,TRBV5-1,many,CASSLDGQRNQPQHF
TRBJ2-4,TRBV5-1,many,CASKDTTAAKNIQYF
TRBJ2-3,TRBV3-1,many,CASSRWQSGSTDTQYF
TRBJ2-7,TRBV7-2,many,CASSQTGTGVYEQYF
TRBJ2-5,TRBV7-7,many,CASSPTGARETQYF
TRBJ2-2,TRBV11-2,many,CASSLLAGGLNTGELFF
TRBJ2-7,TRBV7-9,many,CASSSGLAAEQYF
TRBJ2-1,TRBV5-1,many,CASSLGPESYNEQFF
TRBJ1-2,TRBV20-1,NA,CSARVTKNYGYTF
TRBJ1-1,TRBV7-2,many,CASSLAGAMNTEAFF
TRBJ2-3,TRBV7-2,many,CASSLLSGGLTDTQYF
TRBJ2-3,TRBV5-1,few,CASSPSSTDTQYF
TRBJ2-3,TRBV30,NA,CAWNEGGTDTQYF
TRBJ2-7,TRBV10-3,many,CATADRSYEQYF